This entry features one T cell receptor (beta chain) sequence. This sample was included in a study of blood T cell repertoires in COVID-19. Resolution of symptoms, clearance, or two negative PCRs was present in recovered Cohort 3 donors. Produced via immunoSEQ multiplex PCR; TCRdb's table is partial and in-frame only. The sample yields 200,000 to 300,000 clones, around 84% seen once. With 4 bases clipped from V and 0 bases from J, the junction kept 5 bases outside the gene matches. This CDR3 region has 16 residues. Looked up from germline, CDR1 is LNHDA and CDR2 is SQIVND (reference sequence). This chain joins TRBV19 and TRBJ2-7, with TRBD2 matching 11 bases. The source material was PBMCs or T cells enriched from blood (not recorded which). This clonotype was obtained from a man in his forties who had recovered from COVID-19. CDR3 protein: CASSTFSGGVSYEQYF. The CDR3 DNA reads as TGTGCCAGTAGTACCTTTAGCGGGGGGGTCTCCTACGAGCAGTACTTC. Full variable domain (remainder filled in from reference TRBV19 and TRBJ2-7): DGGITQSPKYLFRKEGQNVTLSCEQNLNHDAMYWYRQDPGQGLRLIYYSQIVNDFQKGDIAEGYSVSREKKESFPLTVTSAQKNPTAFYLCASSTFSGGVSYEQYFGPGTRLTVT.